A selection of T cell receptor beta chains follows, all from one sample in a study of blood T cells in healthy people across ages. TCRdb re-called the 5' RACE reads with MiXCR, one entry per CDR3 protein. In the table there are 900,000 to 950,000 distinct CDR3 sequences, 25% to 30% of which are singletons. The sample also formed part of further work on T cells of mothers and their children.

Sequencing was performed on blood. The source of these receptors is a woman aged 40 to 55 in good health. The CDR3 runs from the conserved cysteine through the conserved F or W. A D gene is named only where the DNA matches it firmly. Some rows mark clone size as missing; the rest say once, few, many or name a class of expanded clone.

j_gene | v_gene | abundance | d_gene | CDR3nt | CDR3aa
TRBJ2-3 | TRBV5-1 | few | NA | TGCGCCAGCAGGGTCGGAGGATCTAGCACAGATACGCAGTATTTT | CASRVGGSSTDTQYF
TRBJ1-5 | TRBV5-5 | NA | TRBD1 | TGTGCCAGCAGCTGGACAGGAGGGGATACTCAGCCCCAGCATTTT | CASSWTGGDTQPQHF
TRBJ2-7 | TRBV6-5 | many | TRBD2 | TGTGCCAGCAGCCAGCGGGGGGGCTTCCACGAGCAGTACTTC | CASSQRGGFHEQYF
TRBJ2-7 | TRBV5-1 | many | TRBD1 | TGCGCCAGCAACTACGGACAGGGTGTCTACGAGCAGTACTTC | CASNYGQGVYEQYF
TRBJ1-1 | TRBV20-1 | few | TRBD1 | TGCAGTGCTAGGGAATCCACGACAGGGGACGCTGAAGCTTTCTTT | CSARESTTGDAEAFF
TRBJ2-3 | TRBV29-1 | many | TRBD2 | TGCAGCGATGGGGGGGATGTCTTAAGTGGTACAGATACGCAGTATTTT | CSDGGDVLSGTDTQYF
TRBJ2-7 | TRBV5-1 | NA | NA | TGCGCCAGCAGCGCCGCGGGATACGAGCAGTACTTC | CASSAAGYEQYF
TRBJ1-3 | TRBV4-1 | NA | NA | TGCGCCAGCAGCCGAGCCCGGTACAGCTCTGGAAACACCATATATTTT | CASSRARYSSGNTIYF
TRBJ2-1 | TRBV10-3 | many | NA | TGTGCCATCAGCTGGTCCAATGAGCAGTTCTTC | CAISWSNEQFF
TRBJ2-7 | TRBV6-5 | many | NA | TGTGCCAGCAGTGACAACACCTACGAGCAGTACTTC | CASSDNTYEQYF
TRBJ2-7 | TRBV6-2/TRBV6-3 | many | NA | TGTGCCAGCAGTTACTGGGCCCACGAGCAGTACTTC | CASSYWAHEQYF
TRBJ2-7 | TRBV7-8 | many | TRBD2 | TGTGCCAGCAGCGCCATATTGGGAGCGGGAGAGCAGTACTTC | CASSAILGAGEQYF
TRBJ2-7 | TRBV12-3/TRBV12-4 | many | NA | TGTGCCAGCAGTTTGCGGCAGCAAGCCTACGAGCAGTACTTC | CASSLRQQAYEQYF
TRBJ1-1 | TRBV9 | NA | NA | TGTGCCAGCAGCGTGAGACAGGTTAACACTGAAGCTTTCTTT | CASSVRQVNTEAFF
TRBJ2-4 | TRBV5-1 | few | NA | TGCGCCAGCAGCTTAGGGACCCGGGGGTCCGAAAACATTCAGTACTTC | CASSLGTRGSENIQYF
TRBJ2-1 | TRBV3-1 | NA | TRBD2 | TGTGCCAGCAGCCAAATAGCGGGGAGCTCCTACGAGCAGTTCTTC | CASSQIAGSSYEQFF
TRBJ2-7 | TRBV20-1 | NA | TRBD1 | TGCAGTGCCCAGCGACAGGGAGCCTCCTACGAGCAGTACTTC | CSAQRQGASYEQYF